A selection of T cell receptor beta chains follows, all from one sample in a study of cytomegalovirus exposure and HLA in healthy donors. Generated by immunoSEQ multiplex PCR, the TCRdb table keeps only in-frame clones and is missing some. This repertoire includes 38,000 or so clones. The sequencing sample was made of PBMCs. These receptors originate from a man aged 35 to 55 in good health and CMV-seropositive. The CDR3 runs from the conserved cysteine through the conserved F or W. Clone size is stated in some rows and not others, as once, few, many or a class when expanded.

clone_size cdr3_length v_call cdr3_aa
NA 14 TRBV4-2 CASSQDPSGDAQYF
NA 15 TRBV7-8 CASSSGTSGYNEQFF
NA 16 TRBV4-2 CASSQGVAANTGELFF
NA 14 TRBV2 CAGSVAAQGDGYTF
NA 16 TRBV27 CASSTTGQGVGQPQHF
NA 13 TRBV7-3 CASSFKGAPEQYF
NA 13 TRBV28 CASSPGPNTEAFF
NA 13 TRBV29-1 CSVEVSAGETQYF
NA 13 TRBV6-6 CASSYEHNQPQHF
NA 18 TRBV9 CASSVGASGMSSYNEQFF
NA 16 TRBV25-1 CASSESGAGKDVGYTF
NA 10 TRBV21-1 CASGAGTQYF
NA 10 TRBV6-1 CATGDYGYTF
NA 15 TRBV18 CASSPGLADYNEQFF
NA 17 TRBV19 CASSIEFPTASGNTIYF
NA 14 TRBV7-2 CASSLGRDRGKAFF
NA 12 TRBV19 CASIGGNYGYTF
medium-sized 13 TRBV6-6 CASQLATGNEQFF
NA 11 TRBV19 CASKRNTEAFF
NA 15 TRBV6-1 CASSEAGQASYEQYF
NA 17 TRBV19 CASSTGQVGTGGEKLFF
NA 15 TRBV6-1 CASSVGTSGSYEQYF
NA 14 TRBV4-1 CASSQHDSPYGYTF
NA 15 TRBV11-2 CASSLDGSVPGVAFF
NA 13 TRBV6-4 CASRGQGLGGYTF
NA 15 TRBV6-5 CASSYRVGRADTQYF
NA 18 TRBV9 CASSGGTGAIQQIYGYTF
NA 15 TRBV7-9 CASSRLEGSGNTIYF
NA 14 TRBV18 CASSPWRDSYEQYF
NA 16 TRBV14 CASSQPGQSSYNEQFF
NA 12 TRBV9 CASSAGGSGYTF
NA 16 TRBV10-3 CAISPGQGAGANVLTF
NA 16 TRBV19 CASSIWAAGKDQPQHF
NA 17 TRBV7-2 CASSLMPEQTNTGELFF
NA 17 TRBV4-1 CASSQEGAAVLNEKLFF
NA 13 TRBV6-1 CATVREPSYEQYF
NA 13 TRBV4-1 CASSRTSAGELFF
NA 12 TRBV30 CAWSKQGQPQHF
NA 13 TRBV18 CASSPNSYNEQFF
NA 13 TRBV29-1 CSVEWDSTDTQYF
NA 17 TRBV19 CASSTLPPFSSFETQYF
NA 15 TRBV5-1 CASTPSGLLRDTQYF
NA 15 TRBV7-3 CASSLRAGEGYEQYF
NA 15 TRBV15 CATSRGDSGGLEQYF
NA 15 TRBV5-4 CASSLGTGVRDTQYF